These 18 T cell receptor beta chains originate from one sample sequenced in a study of T cell changes during pregnancy in multiple sclerosis. Sequenced by immunoSEQ multiplex PCR; TCRdb stores in-frame clones only, minus some. The profile covers roughly 40,000 clones, with around 94% appearing a single time and 1.7% taken by the ten largest. Sequences were derived from peripheral blood, sampled in the third trimester of pregnancy. The receptor set was obtained from a female donor with multiple sclerosis, enrolled in a pregnancy study.

The rearrangement links TRBV28 to TRBJ2-7; 8 nucleotides align to TRBD2. J was trimmed by 0 bases and V by 6 bases; bases with no gene match: 7. This CDR3 is built from 15 residues. Germline CDR1 and CDR2: MDHEN and SYDVKM. CDR3 nucleotide sequence: TGTGCCAGCAGACTTCGGGAGGGTCCCTCCTACGAGCAGTACTTC. Its protein product is CASRLREGPSYEQYF.

This clone was counted a single time. The V and J genes are TRBV6-5 and TRBJ2-7; D call uncertain. V lost 7 bases to trimming and J lost 3 bases, with 7 bases between them. Germline V gene data show CDR1 as MNHEY and CDR2 as SVGAGI. This CDR3 has 11 residues. The CDR3: CASMRDYEQYF. The CDR3 DNA reads as TGTGCCAGCATGAGAGACTACGAGCAGTACTTC.

The chain carries TRBV7-2 and TRBJ1-2, with a possible D match to TRBD1 (5 bases). Germline V gene lookup returns CDR1 SGHTA and CDR2 FQGNSA. V shed 5 bases and J shed 5 bases, with 15 bases lying between them. This CDR3 has 14 residues. The DNA for the CDR3 is TGTGCCAGCAGCATTGGGGGAGGAAATTATGGCTACACCTTC. It translates to CASSIGGGNYGYTF.

J is TRBJ2-5 and V is TRBV10-3, with 7 bases matching TRBD2. Unmatched junction bases numbered 6, after V lost 0 bases and J lost 5 bases. CDR3 length equals 15 residues. The germline gives CDR1 ENHRY, CDR2 SYGVKD. The CDR3 nucleotides read TGTGCCATCAGTGAGTCTTTTGGACTAGAGGAGACCCAGTACTTC. It specifies CAISESFGLEETQYF.

The chain carries TRBV7-8 and TRBJ2-2, with 7 bases that match TRBD2. Germline V CDR1 and CDR2: SGHVS, FQNEAQ. The CDR3 runs 20 residues. V dropped 1 base and J dropped 0; count of bases not matched to a gene: 14. The CDR3 region has the DNA TGTGCCAGCAGCTTAGACTTGTTTATTAGCGGGTCCCCGAACACCGGGGAGCTGTTTTTT. This encodes CASSLDLFISGSPNTGELFF. Complete variable domain (other parts from reference TRBV7-8 and TRBJ2-2): GAGVSQSPRYKVAKRGQDVALRCDPISGHVSLFWYQQALGQGPEFLTYFQNEAQLDKSGLPSDRFFAERPEGSVSTLKIQRTQQEDSAVYLCASSLDLFISGSPNTGELFFGEGSRLTVL.

V and J are TRBV15 and TRBJ2-7; D may be TRBD1 (5 bases). Germline CDR1 is LNHNV and CDR2 is YYDKDF (reference sequence). This CDR3 is built from 15 residues. The V end was cut by 0 bases, the J end by 5 bases, with 14 bases between. The CDR3 reads CATSRDQGRTHEQYF. As DNA, the CDR3 is TGTGCCACCAGCAGAGATCAGGGCAGGACACACGAGCAGTACTTC.

The chain uses TRBV2 and TRBJ2-7; D is unclear. CDR1 SNHLY and CDR2 FYNNEI come from the germline V gene. With 7 bases removed from V and 4 bases from J, the gap between germline ends came to 14 bases. CDR3 length: 13 residues. CDR3 amino acids: CASKYSLLYEQYF. The CDR3 DNA follows: TGTGCCAGCAAGTACAGCCTCCTATACGAGCAGTACTTC.

The chain uses TRBV29-1 and TRBJ2-5, with D possibly being TRBD2 (6 bases). V was clipped by 4 bases and J by 7 bases, with 16 bases between them. This CDR3 spans 13 amino acids. CDR1 SQVTM and CDR2 ANQGSEA come from the germline V gene. In DNA form, the CDR3 reads TGCAGCGTTGCACGGAAAGTGGAGGGGACCCAGTACTTC. This codes for CSVARKVEGTQYF.

The chain employs TRBV11-3 and TRBJ1-1; D gene ambiguous. Between the trimmed V and J ends, which lost 1 base and 8 bases, there was a span of 11 bases. CDR1 is SGHNT, CDR2 YENEEA, per germline. The CDR3 covers 13 residues. Written as DNA, the CDR3 is TGTGCCAGCAGCTTAGGGGAGGCAGGAGAAGCTTTCTTT. Its protein product is CASSLGEAGEAFF.

The chain couples TRBV19 to TRBJ2-3, with D perhaps matching TRBD2 (6 bases). Per germline, CDR1 LNHDA and CDR2 SQIVND (reference sequence). V lost 5 bases to trimming and J lost 0 bases, with 15 bases between them. The CDR3 extends over 16 amino acids. CDR3 protein: CASSRGGGVSTDTQYF. The DNA of the CDR3 is TGTGCCAGTAGTCGCGGAGGCGGGGTAAGCACAGATACGCAGTATTTT.

J is TRBJ2-2 and V is TRBV5-4; 10 bases agree with TRBD2. J lost 5 bases, V lost 6 bases, and 7 bases had no gene match. Per the germline V gene, CDR1 is SGHNT and CDR2 is YYREEE (reference sequence). The CDR3 has 15 amino acids. In DNA, the CDR3 is TGTGCCAGCACCTTTAGCGGGGGGCGGACCGGGGAGCTGTTTTTT. Its translation: CASTFSGGRTGELFF.

The chain carries TRBV5-1 and TRBJ2-2; no definite D call. V lost 0 bases and J 2 bases, leaving 8 bases between the germline ends. This CDR3 region has 15 residues. The germline V gene encodes CDR1 SGHRS and CDR2 YFSETQ. CDR3: CASSLELANTGELFF. DNA for the CDR3: TGCGCCAGCAGCTTGGAACTCGCAAACACCGGGGAGCTGTTTTTT.

J is TRBJ1-2 and V is TRBV4-1; D not certain. This CDR3 is 15 amino acids long. The V and J ends lost 4 bases and 5 bases respectively, with 17 bases between them. Germline CDR1 and CDR2: MGHRA and YSYEKL. CDR3: CASSPGVASFYGYTF. Here the CDR3 DNA reads TGCGCCAGCAGCCCAGGTGTGGCTAGCTTTTATGGCTACACCTTC.

The chain employs TRBV10-3 and TRBJ2-1; 12 bases line up with TRBD2. From germline, CDR1 is ENHRY and CDR2 SYGVKD. The J segment lost 5 bases and the V segment lost 5 bases, leaving 4 bases of the junction unmatched. The CDR3 is made up of 15 amino acids. The CDR3, as DNA: TGTGCCATCAGTCCTAGCGGGAGGGCCAACAATGAGCAGTTCTTC. Its protein is CAISPSGRANNEQFF.

V and J are TRBV6-5 and TRBJ2-7; D perhaps matches TRBD2 (5 bases). V lost 7 bases to trimming and J lost 7 bases, with 20 bases between them. The length of the CDR3 is 14 residues. Germline V CDR1 and CDR2: MNHEY, SVGAGI. CDR3 sequence reads: CASTPARASVEQYF. The DNA for the CDR3 is TGTGCCAGCACACCCGCGCGGGCATCCGTGGAGCAGTACTTC.

The chain links TRBV5-1 to TRBJ1-2; TRBD1 agrees at 9 bases. With V trimmed by 1 base and J by 5 bases, 6 bases remained unmatched. From germline, CDR1 is SGHRS and CDR2 YFSETQ. The CDR3 spans 15 residues. The CDR3 coding sequence is TGCGCCAGCAGCTTGTTATTAGGGACAGGGTATGGCTACACCTTC. Its translation is CASSLLLGTGYGYTF.

V usage is TRBV28 and J usage is TRBJ1-5; D possibly corresponds to TRBD1 (6 bases). V gave up 7 bases and J gave up 4 bases, with 17 bases separating them. This CDR3 region has 15 residues. Germline-derived CDR1 and CDR2 are MDHEN and SYDVKM. The CDR3 loop reads CASTKHSGENQPQHF. CDR3 DNA sequence: TGTGCCAGCACCAAACACTCAGGGGAGAATCAGCCCCAGCATTTT.

This clone has only a few counts. V usage is TRBV9 and J usage is TRBJ2-1, with D perhaps TRBD2 (6 bases). CDR1 is SGDLS, CDR2 YYNGEE, per germline. V gave up 0 bases and J gave up 6 bases, with 13 bases separating them. The CDR3 totals 15 residues. In DNA, the CDR3 is TGTGCCAGCAGCGTAGTAGGTAGCGGCCCCAATGAGCAGTTCTTC. This codes for CASSVVGSGPNEQFF.